This TCR beta chain was observed in a study of T cells after yellow fever vaccination. The wider study: Any fraction with a low cell number was prepared using SMART-Seq v4 Ultra Low Input.

Germline CDR1 DFQATT, CDR2 SNEGSKA (reference sequence). Trimming took off 4 bases at V and 5 bases at J, with 11 bases between the two ends. The CDR3 extends over 12 amino acids. A process of 5'RACE template switching, which added a universal primer site and UMIs, was used to make TCR cDNA. TCRdb re-derived calls from the 5' RACE reads in MiXCR, one entry per CDR3 protein. The sample lists under 500,000 distinct CDR3 sequences, roughly a sixth occurring once. Whole-study findings and limits: The booster response re-showed most primary clones: 96% CD4, around 90% CD8. The CD4 compartment and the CD8 compartment contained a small share of clonotypes in common.

In regard to this clonotype: The antigen is undetermined.

This rearrangement joins TRBV20-1 to TRBJ2-5; weak D call: TRBD1 (5 bases). The TCR was taken from a young man who received the YFV17D yellow fever vaccine. Sequenced material: PBMCs, taken before the yellow fever booster vaccination. CDR3 bases: TGCAGTGCTATTAGGGGTTCCGAGACCCAGTACTTC. Amino acid sequence: CSAIRGSETQYF.